This paragraph reports one TCR beta chain. Its antigen remains undetermined. One base away there is no much larger clone; base qualities are not given. A patient counted as having stable Graves' hyperthyroidism if no progression to ophthalmopathy occurred over 18 months of follow-up. Hyperthyroidism patients were newly diagnosed, with disease duration under 2 months, and aged 18 to 65 years. Patients with uncontrolled infections, other autoimmune diseases, pregnancy or lactation were excluded. Diagnoses relied on clinical symptoms, serum thyroxine and TRAb, thyroid ultrasound and orbital computed tomography. PBMCs were isolated from about 9.2 ml of fresh peripheral blood by Ficoll-Paque density gradient centrifugation. Total RNA was extracted with Trizol reagent, and quality was checked on an Agilent 2100 Bioanalyzer. The sample originates from a study of T cells in Graves' hyperthyroidism and ophthalmopathy (dated by TCRdb to about 2019). Notes on the research overall: Peripheral blood was sampled at the time of initial diagnosis, prior to any treatment. According to the paper, TCR Vbeta CDR3 sequencing was carried out on more than 120 peripheral blood samples, which came from fewer than 50 ophthalmopathy, around 74 hyperthyroidism and some 17 progressor patients. The approximately 100 discovery patients were randomly split 7:3 into training and test sets. After blood sampling, hyperthyroidism patients were treated with methimazole at a starting dose of 30 mg daily, and ophthalmopathy patients were treated with high-dose intravenous methylprednisolone. Whether ophthalmopathy could be predicted prospectively was tested in an independent validation cohort made up of 18 to 20 hyperthyroidism patients plus 17 patients who later progressed to ophthalmopathy. TCR V-J signatures able to tell the groups apart were searched for in a discovery cohort of 100 patients, of whom roughly 42 had Graves' ophthalmopathy and about 60 had stable Graves' hyperthyroidism. Thyroid tissue and blood T-cell repertoires from six Graves' hyperthyroidism patients were also compared in the study.

From a lookup of the germline V gene (reference sequence), CDR1 and CDR2 are DFQATT and SNEGSKA. The cysteine opens and the phenylalanine closes a CDR3 of 15 amino acids. Solely the CDR3 DNA is kept, with 45 bases framed from the first base. V lost 0 bases and J lost 5 bases; the stretch between them is 16 bases long. The TCR beta CDR3 regions were amplified from RNA transcripts. The TCR CDR3 was subjected to a first round of RT-PCR using the HTBI primer set and the Qiagen OneStep RT-PCR kit. Libraries were constructed in a second round of multiplex PCR, after which size selection and purification were performed. The libraries were sequenced on an Illumina HiSeq2000 using paired-end 100 bp reads. The study's processing was this. SOAPnuke was used to process the raw data, throwing out any read that contained adapters or uncalled bases, had a mean Phred below 15, or lacked an exact constant-primer or identifier match. High-quality paired reads were merged using COPE v1.2.5, and each unique nucleotide sequence was defined as a clonotype. MiTCR v1.1 was used to align the clonotypes against IMGT TRBV, TRBD and TRBJ reference segments. The analysis was restricted to V-J combinations with a frequency above 0.0001, which together covered 99% to 99.2% of the repertoires. A TCS score was defined as the ratio between F50 (clonal expansion) and ExV (chaos), using BLOSUM62-based TCRdist between CDR3 peptides within each V-J. Welch's t-statistics and random forest reduced roughly 530 V-J features to fewer than 15, which were used in a naive Bayes classifier (R e1071). TCRdb cleaned the public reads at Q25 with fastp, built clones with MiXCR and kept in-frame beta chains. Duplicate CDR3 protein sequences are folded into a single record with the most common DNA and genes. These V and J calls derive from TCRdb rather than the authors' analysis. This sample comprises 350,000 to 450,000 distinct CDR3 sequences, roughly 13% of them detected only once. 11% of the sample lies in the top ten.

Overall study results and their limits: Blood samples also contained most of the expanded thyroid clonotypes (frequency above 0.001), which suggests that blood repertoires may reflect thyroid immune responses. A model built on a 13 V-J signature distinguished ophthalmopathy from stable hyperthyroidism, reaching roughly 88% sensitivity and 81.08% specificity in cross-validation and 80%/75% in testing. In validation, the model predicted progression to ophthalmopathy with approximately 70% sensitivity and approximately 74% specificity, a median of 6.5 months before onset. Sample size was not statistically predetermined, and blinding of investigators to group allocation was not performed.

The TCR originated in a woman in her sixties or seventies with Graves' hyperthyroidism. Material for sequencing was blood. Recombination linked TRBV20-1 to TRBJ2-5; the D match is possibly TRBD1 or TRBD2, with 5 bases aligned in each. The nucleotide sequence reads TGCAGTGCTAGAGACGGGGCGGACCCGAGGGAGACCCAGTACTTC. It encodes CSARDGADPRETQYF.